What follows is one T cell receptor (beta chain) and its context. The germline V gene encodes CDR1 LGHNA and CDR2 YNFKEQ. The V end lost 7 bases, the J end lost 7 bases, and 26 bases lay between the germline ends. The CDR3 contains 17 residues. Three rounds of nested PCR, following a modified ARM-PCR protocol, produced the TCRbeta library. Using its own MiXCR run on the multiplex PCR reads, TCRdb lists one record per CDR3 protein. The data contain some 99,000 distinct CDR3 sequences, about 64% of them singletons. This record comes from a study of tumor and adjacent non-tumor tissue in lung cancer. This sample's RNA came from whole unsorted tissue. More than 3 cm separated this lung sample from the edge of the tumor.

The sequence came from a man in his 60s with non-small cell lung cancer. The rearrangement joins TRBV4-2 to TRBJ2-1; D is tentatively TRBD1 or TRBD2 (5 bases each). Material for sequencing was distant non-tumor lung tissue. CDR3 in DNA: TGTGCCAGCAACCACGACCCCGCCGGGGCTAGTGTAAATGAGCAGTTCTTC. Amino acids: CASNHDPAGASVNEQFF.